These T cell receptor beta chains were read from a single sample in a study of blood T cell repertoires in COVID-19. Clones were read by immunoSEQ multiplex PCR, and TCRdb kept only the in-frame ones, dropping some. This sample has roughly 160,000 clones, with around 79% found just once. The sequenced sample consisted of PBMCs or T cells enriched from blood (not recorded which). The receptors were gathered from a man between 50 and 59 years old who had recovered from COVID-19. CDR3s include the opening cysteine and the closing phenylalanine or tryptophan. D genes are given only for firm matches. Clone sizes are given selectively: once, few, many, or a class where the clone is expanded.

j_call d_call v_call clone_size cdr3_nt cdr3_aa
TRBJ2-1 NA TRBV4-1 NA TGCGCCAGCAGCCAGGACCACGTGACGGGGAACCCCTATGAGCAGTTCTTC CASSQDHVTGNPYEQFF
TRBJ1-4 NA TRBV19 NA TGTGCCACCAGCGAGAGGAACGAAAAACTGTTTTTT CATSERNEKLFF
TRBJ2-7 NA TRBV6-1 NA TGTGCCAGCAGTGAACGTCAGGGGATTGACGAGCAGTACTTC CASSERQGIDEQYF
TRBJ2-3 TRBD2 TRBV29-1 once TGCAGCGTTGAAGATCCTGGCGGGGGATACGATACGCAGTATTTT CSVEDPGGGYDTQYF
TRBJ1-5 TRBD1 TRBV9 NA TGTGCCAGCAGCTATGGACAGGGTCATCAGCCCCAGCATTTT CASSYGQGHQPQHF
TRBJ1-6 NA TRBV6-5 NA TGTGCCAGCAGTATCCGGGATGCTGATAATTCACCCCTCCACTTT CASSIRDADNSPLHF
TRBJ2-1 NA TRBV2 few TGTGCCAGCAGTTCAGGGTATGAGCAGTTCTTC CASSSGYEQFF
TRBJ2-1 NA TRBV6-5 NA TGTGCCAGCAGATCAGACGCGGACTTTAAGAATGAGCAGTTCTTC CASRSDADFKNEQFF
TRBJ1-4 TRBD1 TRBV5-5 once TGTGCCAGCAGCCGCGACGGGGTACAGGGGGAGCGTGAAAAACTGTTTTTT CASSRDGVQGEREKLFF
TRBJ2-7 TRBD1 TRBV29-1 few TGCAGCGTCGGACAGGGGGCCGGGGAGCAGTACTTC CSVGQGAGEQYF
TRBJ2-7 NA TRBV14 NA TGTGCCAGCAGCCAATTCCCCCAGCCGACAAACGAGCAGTACTTC CASSQFPQPTNEQYF
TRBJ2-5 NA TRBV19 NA TGTGCCAGTACCCTCTTGCAGGGGTTGCGCGAGACCCAGTACTTC CASTLLQGLRETQYF
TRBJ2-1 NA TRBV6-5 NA TGTGCCAGCAGGGCCCAGGTCCCCAGAGAGCAGTTCTTC CASRAQVPREQFF
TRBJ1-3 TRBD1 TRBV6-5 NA TGTGCCAGCAGTTCCGACAGGGGTGGTGGAAACACCATATATTTT CASSSDRGGGNTIYF